The 11 T cell receptor beta chains in this list originate from one sample, sequenced in a study of blood T cells in healthy people across ages. A second roughly 7 to 11 cycle PCR used barcoded and J-beta primers. TCRdb used MiXCR to reprocess the 5' RACE reads, holding one entry per CDR3 protein. Here the sample spans just under 750,000 distinct CDR3 sequences, about a fifth being singletons. Material: blood. The source is a man aged 65-85 years in good health.

This rearrangement joins TRBV11-3 to TRBJ2-1; 7 positions match TRBD2. With V trimmed by 1 base and J by 7 bases, 7 bases remained unmatched. Germline CDR1 is SGHNT and CDR2 is YENEEA. CDR3 length equals 15 residues. The DNA of the CDR3 is TGTGCCAGCAGCTTAGGGACTAGGGTTTCGAATGAGCAGTTCTTC. This encodes CASSLGTRVSNEQFF.

This chain connects TRBV28 to TRBJ2-7; D is possibly TRBD1 or TRBD2 (6 bases each). The length of the CDR3 is 16 residues. Trimming left V 3 bases short and J 3 bases short, with 18 bases between. Germline loops: CDR1 MDHEN, CDR2 SYDVKM. CDR3 region: CASSFPLVEGGYEQYF. The CDR3 DNA follows: TGTGCCAGCAGTTTCCCCCTGGTGGAGGGGGGCTACGAGCAGTACTTC.

This clonotype was detected a few times. One junction end does not reproduce the germline sequence, and a read error may be involved. The rearrangement joins TRBV20-1 to TRBJ1-1; TRBD1 aligns across 7 bases. The CDR3 sequence is 15 residues long. CDR1 is DFQATT, CDR2 SNEGSKA, per germline (reference sequence). CDR3 coding DNA: TGCAGCGCTAGAGATCGACAGGGCTTTAACACTGAAGCTTTCTTT. This gives the protein CSARDRQGFNTEAFF.

This clonotype was found a few times. This chain joins TRBV24-1 and TRBJ2-1; 15 positions agree with TRBD2. CDR1 is KGHDR and CDR2 is SFDVKD in the germline V gene. CDR3 length: 17 residues. V was pared by 9 bases and J by 7 bases, with 12 bases of the junction left unmatched. CDR3 nucleotide sequence: TGTGCCACCGCTGGTGGAGAGGGACTAGCGGGAGGTAATGAGCAGTTCTTC. Its protein is CATAGGEGLAGGNEQFF.

The rearrangement links TRBV10-1 to TRBJ1-1; D is unresolved. From germline, CDR1 is WNHNN and CDR2 SYGVQD (reference sequence). Trimming took off 7 bases at V and 1 base at J, with 10 bases between the two ends. The CDR3 consists of 13 residues. This chain's CDR3 is CASKLLRNTEAFF. In nucleotides, the CDR3 is TGCGCCAGCAAGCTTCTAAGGAACACTGAAGCTTTCTTT.

The CDR3 DNA reads as TGTGCCAGCAGCCCGGGGCCCTTTAATCAGCCCCAGCATTTT. Translating it yields CASSPGPFNQPQHF. V is TRBV3-1 and J is TRBJ1-5, with a possible D match to TRBD1 (5 bases). The V end lost 4 bases, the J end lost 4 bases, and 11 bases lay between the germline ends. The CDR3 extends over 14 amino acids. CDR1 is LGHDT, CDR2 YNNKEL, per germline (reference sequence).

A few counts support this clonotype. The chain links TRBV20-1 to TRBJ1-1, with D possibly matching TRBD1 (5 bases). CDR1 and CDR2 (germline): DFQATT, SNEGSKA (reference sequence). The CDR3 totals 14 residues. V was shortened by 3 bases and J by 7 bases, with 18 bases between the two germline ends. CDR3 region: CSARGGGTRNEAFF. The CDR3 coding sequence is TGCAGTGCTAGGGGCGGGGGGACGCGTAATGAAGCTTTCTTT.

This sequence joins TRBV7-6 and TRBJ1-2, with 7 bases that match TRBD1. Germline V gene data show CDR1 as SGHVS and CDR2 as FNYEAQ. The J segment lost 4 bases and the V segment lost 6 bases, leaving 14 bases of the junction unmatched. The CDR3 is 16 residues long. CDR3 residues: CASSSRTGPQSYGYTF. In DNA form, the CDR3 reads TGTGCCAGCAGTTCCCGGACAGGACCCCAGAGCTATGGCTACACCTTC.

The table lists this clonotype with many counts. One junction end does not reproduce the germline sequence, and a read error may be involved. This chain joins TRBV14 and TRBJ2-2; either TRBD1 or TRBD2 may supply D (5 bases each). The CDR3 loop spans 13 amino acids. Per the germline V gene, CDR1 is SGHDN and CDR2 is FVKESK. The CDR3 sequence: CASSEEGTGELFF. In DNA, the CDR3 is TGTGCCAGCAGCGAAGAGGGGACCGGGGAGCTGTTTTTT.

As regards this clonotype: The junction departs from germline at one end; a sequencing error may be responsible. The chain's CDR3 is CSAEGRRETQYF. Written as DNA, the CDR3 is TGCAGCGCTGAAGGCAGGAGAGAGACCCAGTACTTC. The chain is built from TRBV29-1 and TRBJ2-5, with D unclear. Germline V gene data show CDR1 as SQVTM and CDR2 as ANQGSEA. The CDR3 consists of 12 residues.

This rearrangement joins TRBV5-5 to TRBJ2-3; D is perhaps TRBD2 (6 bases). Germline V gene data show CDR1 as SGHKS and CDR2 as YYEKEE (reference sequence). This CDR3 spans 15 amino acids. The V end lost 4 bases, the J end lost 0 bases, and 12 bases lay between the germline ends. CDR3 bases: TGTGCCAGCAGCCCGGACGGGACTAGCACAGATACGCAGTATTTT. Translating it yields CASSPDGTSTDTQYF.